Listed below are T cell receptor beta chains from one sample, sequenced in a study of Graves' ophthalmopathy and Graves' hyperthyroidism. TCRdb re-analysed the multiplex PCR reads in MiXCR, keeping a single row per CDR3 protein. The profile covers over a million distinct CDR3 sequences, with about 35% appearing a single time and around 10% taken by the ten largest. The sample consisted of peripheral blood or thyroid tissue (not recorded which). The origin of the receptors is an adult man with Graves' hyperthyroidism. The CDR3 runs from the conserved cysteine through the conserved F or W. A D gene is named only where the DNA matches it firmly. Not every row has a clone size; where given, it reads once, few, many or a size class.

TRBV5-4,many,-,TRBJ2-7,CASSLDGTPAYEQYF,TGTGCCAGCAGCTTGGACGGGACACCGGCCTACGAGCAGTACTTC
TRBV24-1,-,TRBD1,TRBJ1-5,CATSRGRTGGRNQPQHF,TGTGCCACCAGTCGGGGGAGGACAGGGGGAAGGAATCAGCCCCAGCATTTT
TRBV7-3,many,-,TRBJ2-7,CASSLDGRGYEQYF,TGTGCCAGCAGCTTAGATGGCAGGGGCTACGAGCAGTACTTC
TRBV7-9,-,-,TRBJ1-2,CASSPNGDVGGYTF,TGTGCCAGCAGCCCGAACGGGGACGTGGGTGGCTACACCTTC
TRBV27,many,-,TRBJ2-6,CASRTGQGRGANVLTF,TGTGCCAGCAGGACGGGTCAGGGCCGTGGGGCCAACGTCCTGACTTTC
TRBV10-3,-,-,TRBJ1-2,CAISLGVNYGYTF,TGTGCCATCAGTCTGGGGGTAAACTATGGCTACACCTTC
TRBV29-1,-,-,TRBJ2-3,CSAPFDTQYF,TGCAGCGCCCCGTTTGATACGCAGTATTTT
TRBV4-1,few,-,TRBJ1-1,CASSHHTEAFF,TGCGCCAGCAGCCACCACACTGAAGCTTTCTTT
TRBV5-1,-,-,TRBJ1-1,CASSLALPGNTEAFF,TGTGCCAGCAGCTTGGCCCTTCCAGGGAACACTGAAGCTTTCTTT
TRBV20-1,few,-,TRBJ1-2,CSAWGPLKGYTF,TGCAGTGCCTGGGGACCGCTAAAGGGCTACACCTTC
TRBV7-3,many,-,TRBJ2-6,CASSPPGSGRSSGANVLTF,TGTGCCAGCAGCCCTCCCGGGTCGGGACGCTCCTCTGGGGCCAACGTCCTGACTTTC
TRBV29-1,-,TRBD2,TRBJ2-7,CSAFWGGLREQYF,TGCAGCGCATTCTGGGGGGGTCTTCGCGAGCAGTACTTC
TRBV10-3,many,-,TRBJ1-2,CAISVGRDTYGYTF,TGTGCCATCAGTGTTGGCAGAGACACTTATGGCTACACCTTC
TRBV7-2,-,TRBD1,TRBJ2-7,CASRSGTGFRPYEQYF,TGTGCCAGCAGGTCTGGGACAGGGTTCCGTCCGTACGAGCAGTACTTC
TRBV12-3/TRBV12-4,few,-,TRBJ2-7,CASSFTMGAYEQYF,TGTGCCAGCAGTTTTACCATGGGCGCCTACGAGCAGTACTTC
TRBV20-1,many,-,TRBJ2-5,CSARQRYQETQYF,TGCAGTGCTAGACAGAGGTACCAAGAGACCCAGTACTTC
TRBV12-3/TRBV12-4,few,-,TRBJ2-2,CASSNTGGTANTGELFF,TGTGCCAGCAGTAACACCGGGGGAACCGCGAACACCGGGGAGCTGTTTTTT
TRBV7-2,many,-,TRBJ2-2,CASSLDGHNTGELFF,TGTGCCAGCAGCTTAGACGGACACAACACCGGGGAGCTGTTTTTT
TRBV12-5,many,-,TRBJ1-1,CASGLDGPNTEAFF,TGTGCTAGTGGTTTAGACGGTCCGAACACTGAAGCTTTCTTT
TRBV28,-,-,TRBJ1-6,CASSFGGTTNSPLHF,TGTGCCAGCAGTTTTGGCGGCACTACCAATTCACCCCTCCACTTT
TRBV7-9,-,-,TRBJ1-2,CASSLGFGDHYGYTF,TGTGCCAGCAGCTTGGGATTCGGGGACCACTATGGCTACACCTTC
TRBV12-3/TRBV12-4,many,TRBD1,TRBJ1-5,CASSSRTGGEQPQHF,TGTGCCAGCAGTTCACGGACAGGGGGCGAACAGCCCCAGCATTTT
TRBV7-6,-,-,TRBJ2-5,CASSSMTGNYGTGGLETQYF,TGTGCCAGCAGCTCCATGACAGGCAACTACGGTACAGGTGGTTTAGAGACCCAGTACTTC
TRBV29-1,-,-,TRBJ1-2,CSVVEGTSNYGYTF,TGCAGCGTCGTTGAGGGGACGTCGAACTATGGCTACACCTTC
TRBV3-1,many,-,TRBJ1-6,CASSQVDSRNSPLHF,TGTGCCAGCAGCCAAGTGGACAGTCGGAATTCACCCCTCCACTTT
TRBV20-1,many,-,TRBJ1-5,CSASDRVGSNQPQHF,TGCAGTGCTAGTGACCGGGTCGGGAGCAATCAGCCCCAGCATTTT
TRBV10-3,-,-,TRBJ1-2,CAISEKDGGYTF,TGTGCCATCAGTGAGAAAGACGGGGGCTACACCTTC
TRBV7-8,-,TRBD1,TRBJ2-7,CASQGDGEQYF,TGTGCCAGCCAGGGGGACGGCGAGCAGTACTTC
TRBV13,-,TRBD1,TRBJ1-5,CASSLGGTGGVLSPQPQHF,TGTGCCAGCAGCTTAGGAGGGACAGGGGGCGTATTATCCCCTCAGCCCCAGCATTTT
TRBV4-3,many,-,TRBJ1-5,CASSQDYLQPQHF,TGCGCCAGCAGCCAAGATTATTTACAGCCCCAGCATTTT
TRBV28,few,-,TRBJ1-3,CASSPFVAGSGNTIYF,TGTGCCAGCAGTCCCTTTGTGGCAGGGAGTGGAAACACCATATATTTT
TRBV20-1,-,-,TRBJ1-5,CSARGGGGLGQPQHF,TGCAGTGCTAGAGGCGGAGGGGGGCTTGGGCAGCCCCAGCATTTT
TRBV5-1,few,TRBD2,TRBJ2-7,CASSLDGRPPYEQYF,TGCGCCAGCAGCTTGGACGGGAGGCCTCCCTACGAGCAGTACTTC
TRBV19,-,TRBD1,TRBJ2-7,CASSIGDRDRHYEQYF,TGTGCCAGTAGTATAGGGGACCGGGACAGACACTACGAGCAGTACTTC
TRBV7-2,few,-,TRBJ2-7,CASSLAGNFREQYF,TGTGCCAGCAGCTTAGCGGGGAACTTCCGAGAGCAGTACTTC
TRBV28,-,-,TRBJ1-1,CASSFFVRTWNTEAFF,TGTGCCAGCAGTTTTTTCGTACGAACTTGGAACACTGAAGCTTTCTTT
TRBV10-3,few,TRBD1,TRBJ2-7,CAISTGQGAEEQYF,TGTGCCATCTCAACGGGACAGGGGGCGGAGGAGCAGTACTTC
TRBV29-1,once,TRBD2,TRBJ2-7,CSVEGTSGTEQYF,TGCAGCGTTGAAGGGACTAGCGGGACCGAGCAGTACTTC
TRBV5-8,-,TRBD1,TRBJ1-1,CASRPQGPNTEAFF,TGTGCCAGCAGGCCACAGGGGCCTAACACTGAAGCTTTCTTT
TRBV5-5,few,-,TRBJ1-6,CASSLADPRSYNSPLHF,TGTGCCAGCAGCTTGGCCGACCCACGCTCCTATAATTCACCCCTCCACTTT
TRBV29-1,many,TRBD2,TRBJ2-3,CSVVWAGGTDTQYF,TGCAGCGTTGTTTGGGCGGGAGGCACAGATACGCAGTATTTT
TRBV19,few,TRBD1,TRBJ1-1,CASSLLSRDRNTEAFF,TGTGCCAGTAGTTTATTGTCCCGGGACAGGAACACTGAAGCTTTCTTT
TRBV20-1,many,-,TRBJ2-7,CSATSGDEQYF,TGCAGTGCTACTTCGGGCGACGAGCAGTACTTC
TRBV6-5,few,-,TRBJ1-2,CASSYSSTYGYTF,TGTGCCAGCAGTTACTCATCGACCTATGGCTACACCTTC
TRBV9,many,-,TRBJ2-2,CASSVVHNTGELFF,TGTGCCAGCAGCGTAGTTCACAACACCGGGGAGCTGTTTTTT
TRBV6-5,few,-,TRBJ2-7,CASSGGATSYEQYF,TGTGCCAGCAGTGGGGGCGCGACGTCCTACGAGCAGTACTTC
TRBV7-9,-,-,TRBJ2-7,CASSPEHTGEQYF,TGTGCCAGCAGCCCGGAACACACCGGCGAGCAGTACTTC
TRBV20-1,once,TRBD1,TRBJ2-7,CSAPTGGFWYEQYF,TGCAGTGCCCCGACAGGGGGGTTTTGGTACGAGCAGTACTTC
TRBV10-1,many,TRBD2,TRBJ2-7,CASSGASGAAVDEQYF,TGCGCCAGCAGTGGTGCTAGCGGGGCGGCGGTCGACGAGCAGTACTTC
TRBV12-3/TRBV12-4,-,-,TRBJ1-6,CASKGHSSSPLHF,TGTGCCAGCAAGGGACATTCGAGTTCACCCCTCCACTTT
TRBV25-1,-,TRBD1,TRBJ2-7,CASSGENRGYEQYF,TGTGCCAGCAGTGGAGAAAACAGGGGGTACGAGCAGTACTTC
TRBV29-1,-,-,TRBJ2-6,CSVAEVSGANVLTF,TGCAGCGTTGCGGAGGTCTCTGGGGCCAACGTCCTGACTTTC
TRBV10-3,few,TRBD1,TRBJ2-5,CAISDMTGWGRGPQLMETQYF,TGTGCCATCAGTGACATGACAGGGTGGGGCAGGGGGCCTCAGCTAATGGAGACCCAGTACTTC
TRBV25-1,once,TRBD1,TRBJ2-6,CASCRDRGAGANVLTF,TGTGCCAGCTGCCGGGACAGGGGGGCTGGGGCCAACGTCCTGACTTTC
TRBV30,few,TRBD1,TRBJ2-5,CAWGSGQGQETQYF,TGTGCCTGGGGATCGGGACAGGGACAAGAGACCCAGTACTTC
TRBV3-1,-,-,TRBJ1-2,CASSQDEANYGHTF,TGTGCCAGCAGCCAAGATGAGGCTAACTATGGCCACACCTTC
TRBV12-3/TRBV12-4,many,-,TRBJ2-7,CASSPRLGTYEQYF,TGTGCCAGCAGTCCCCGTTTGGGTACCTACGAGCAGTACTTC
TRBV2,many,-,TRBJ1-5,CASSDWTQGPQHF,TGTGCCAGCAGTGATTGGACTCAAGGGCCCCAGCATTTT
TRBV6-5,-,-,TRBJ2-5,CASSPGPNQETQYF,TGTGCCAGCAGTCCGGGACCTAACCAAGAGACCCAGTACTTC
TRBV7-2,many,-,TRBJ1-1,CASSAKGTVGDEAFF,TGTGCCAGCAGCGCTAAAGGGACGGTCGGGGATGAAGCTTTCTTT